This passage covers 32 T cell receptor beta chains from one sample sequenced in a study of T cell repertoires in cytomegalovirus infection. TCRdb re-called the reads through MiXCR, storing one row per CDR3 protein. Of approximately 730,000 distinct CDR3 sequences in the sample, 25% to 35% were seen once. No antigen has been identified for these receptors. The specimen comprised cultured CD8+ T cells from PBMCs, sampled from culture after CMV antigen stimulation. Receptors originate from a human donor in good health (CMV status not recorded). Some clones in this sample may be carry-over from other donors' samples.

This clonotype was detected a few times. The rearrangement uses TRBV7-8 and TRBJ2-3; 8 bases agree with TRBD2. There are 15 residues in the CDR3. V was pared by 7 bases and J by 2 bases, with 8 bases of the junction left unmatched. The V gene's germline CDR1 is SGHVS and CDR2 FQNEAQ. The CDR3 bases are TGTGCCAGCACCGAAGCGGGGGCCTTCACAGATACGCAGTATTTT. Protein: CASTEAGAFTDTQYF. Full variable domain (rest looked up from reference TRBV7-8 and TRBJ2-3): GAGVSQSPRYKVAKRGQDVALRCDPISGHVSLFWYQQALGQGPEFLTYFQNEAQLDKSGLPSDRFFAERPEGSVSTLKIQRTQQEDSAVYLCASTEAGAFTDTQYFGPGTRLTVL.

This clonotype was seen a few times. The chain couples TRBV7-2 to TRBJ1-5, with D uncertain. Germline V lookup: CDR1 SGHTA, CDR2 FQGNSA. The CDR3 spans 11 residues. V was shortened by 1 base and J by 9 bases, with 4 bases between the two germline ends. The CDR3 DNA reads as TGTGCCAGCAGCTTAGACGGGCCCCAGCATTTT. It yields the protein CASSLDGPQHF.

The V call is TRBV7-4, the J call TRBJ1-1; no reliable D call. The CDR3 has 12 residues. V lost 5 bases, J lost 6 bases, and 10 bases lay in between. The germline CDR1 and CDR2 sequences are SGHVT and SQSDAQ. The DNA for the CDR3 is TGTGCCAGCAGCCGCGACGCCCCTGAAGCTTTCTTT. Translation: CASSRDAPEAFF.

This clonotype was recorded many times. V gene TRBV7-6 combines with J gene TRBJ2-1, with 10 bases that match TRBD1. The CDR3 is 16 residues long. Germline assignment: CDR1 SGHVS and CDR2 FNYEAQ. V gave up 1 base and J gave up 3 bases; unmatched junction bases: 3. The CDR3 loop is CASSLGDRGGYNEQFF. As DNA, the CDR3 is TGTGCCAGCAGCTTAGGGGACAGGGGTGGCTACAATGAGCAGTTCTTC.

This clonotype was detected only once. CDR3 sequence reads: CASSEHIYLGAETQYF. For the CDR3, the DNA is TGTGCCAGCAGCGAACATATATACTTAGGGGCCGAGACCCAGTACTTC. V is TRBV6-8 and J is TRBJ2-5, with D maybe TRBD1 (5 bases). CDR3 length: 16 amino acids. The V gene lost 6 bases and the J gene lost 5 bases, with 22 bases spanning the gap. Germline V gives CDR1 MNHGY, CDR2 SAAAGT.

This clonotype was counted ten times or more. The gene calls are TRBV9 and TRBJ2-1, with a weak D call TRBD1 (6 bases). This CDR3 spans 14 amino acids. V lost 3 bases, J lost 7 bases, and 14 bases lay in between. Germline CDR1 is SGDLS and CDR2 is YYNGEE. CDR3 loop: CASSARSQGNEQFF. The CDR3 region has the DNA TGTGCCAGCAGCGCCCGGTCACAGGGAAATGAGCAGTTCTTC.

This clonotype was seen more than once but under ten times. CDR3 sequence reads: CASSYPRDSELNTGELFF. For the CDR3, the DNA is TGTGCCAGCAGTTACCCGAGGGACAGTGAATTGAACACCGGGGAGCTGTTTTTT. This sequence joins TRBV6-5 and TRBJ2-2, with TRBD1 identical over 7 bases. The junction had 10 bases not matched to a gene; V was cut back by 2 bases and J by 1 base. CDR3 length equals 18 residues. Looked up from germline, CDR1 is MNHEY and CDR2 is SVGAGI.

This sequence joins TRBV20-1 and TRBJ1-4; 9 bases line up with TRBD1. After removal of 5 bases from V and 4 bases from J, the junction contained 8 bases not matched to a gene. The germline V gene has CDR1 DFQATT and CDR2 SNEGSKA (reference sequence). The CDR3 is 15 residues long. CDR3 sequence: CSALWDRDFNEKLFF. CDR3 in DNA: TGCAGTGCTTTGTGGGACAGGGATTTTAATGAAAAACTGTTTTTT.

This clonotype has a handful of counts. The J gene is TRBJ2-1, the V gene TRBV19, with 11 positions matching TRBD2. Germline CDR1 and CDR2: LNHDA and SQIVND (reference sequence). V lost 5 bases to trimming and J lost 4 bases; unmatched junction nucleotides: 4. The CDR3 covers 15 residues. The CDR3 reads CASSDPSGGYNEQFF. DNA for the CDR3: TGTGCCAGTAGTGACCCTAGCGGGGGGTACAATGAGCAGTTCTTC. Full variable domain (missing parts from reference TRBV19 and TRBJ2-1): DGGITQSPKYLFRKEGQNVTLSCEQNLNHDAMYWYRQDPGQGLRLIYYSQIVNDFQKGDIAEGYSVSREKKESFPLTVTSAQKNPTAFYLCASSDPSGGYNEQFFGPGTRLTVL.

This clonotype came up a few times. The genes are TRBV7-6 and TRBJ1-6; TRBD1 is a possible D gene (5 bases). This CDR3 region has 15 residues. CDR1 and CDR2 from the germline V gene are SGHVS and FNYEAQ. V was pared by 1 base and J by 5 bases, with 9 bases between. CDR3 sequence (DNA): TGTGCCAGCAGCTTAGGCACAGGACATAATTCACCCCTCCACTTT. It is translated as CASSLGTGHNSPLHF.

In this sample, this clonotype turned up a few times. The chain is built from TRBV19 and TRBJ2-1; the D is unclear. Germline V CDR1 and CDR2: LNHDA, SQIVND (reference sequence). Trimming took 3 bases from V and 2 from J, leaving 8 bases between them. The CDR3 has 14 amino acids. CDR3 in DNA: TGTGCCAGTAGTATCCTAATAGCCTACAATGAGCAGTTCTTC. This gives the protein CASSILIAYNEQFF.

The V and J genes are TRBV28 and TRBJ1-6; D may be TRBD1 (5 bases). The CDR3 is made up of 14 amino acids. The V gene's germline CDR1 is MDHEN and CDR2 SYDVKM. Trimming stripped 6 bases from V and 3 bases from J, with 9 bases between. CDR3 nucleotide sequence: TGTGCCAGCAGAAGGGGTTACTATAATTCACCCCTCCACTTT. Encoded protein: CASRRGYYNSPLHF.

At least ten counts were recorded for this clonotype. The chain has TRBV7-2 and TRBJ1-1, with D unclear. This CDR3 comprises 17 residues. The V and J ends lost 0 bases and 1 base respectively, with 15 bases between them. Germline CDR1 reads SGHTA; CDR2 reads FQGNSA. The CDR3 DNA sequence: TGTGCCAGCAGCTTAGCGCGTTACGGCTTTTCGAACACTGAAGCTTTCTTT. Its protein is CASSLARYGFSNTEAFF.

J is TRBJ1-4 and V is TRBV20-1; 11 bases align to TRBD1. The CDR3 length is 15 residues. J gave up 3 bases and V 6 bases, and 6 bases lay outside the gene matches. Germline loops: CDR1 DFQATT, CDR2 SNEGSKA (reference sequence). This chain's CDR3 is CSAPGQGVPNEKLFF. CDR3 DNA sequence: TGCAGTGCGCCGGGACAGGGGGTCCCTAATGAAAAACTGTTTTTT.

In this sample, this clonotype turned up a few times. The rearrangement links TRBV5-1 to TRBJ2-2; 12 nucleotides line up with TRBD2. The CDR3 runs 17 residues. The trim removed 4 bases at V and 6 bases at J, leaving 10 bases unmatched. The germline V gene encodes CDR1 SGHRS and CDR2 YFSETQ. This chain's CDR3 is CASSTGTLAGGPGELFF. The CDR3, as DNA: TGCGCCAGCAGCACCGGGACACTAGCGGGGGGCCCCGGGGAGCTGTTTTTT.

This clonotype was seen many times. The V and J genes are TRBV7-9 and TRBJ2-1, with D possibly being TRBD2 (5 bases). Germline lookup yields CDR1 SEHNR and CDR2 FQNEAQ (reference sequence). Trimming stripped 5 bases from V and 2 bases from J, with 16 bases between. The length of the CDR3 is 16 residues. The CDR3, as DNA: TGTGCCAGCAGCCCGCGGGTCGCAGATACCTACAATGAGCAGTTCTTC. It codes for CASSPRVADTYNEQFF.

This clonotype was seen only a few times. The genes are TRBV6-1 and TRBJ1-1; D remains ambiguous. CDR1 MNHNS and CDR2 SASEGT come from the germline V gene. The CDR3 is made up of 13 amino acids. The V gene lost 1 base and the J gene lost 6 bases, with 9 bases spanning the gap. CDR3 bases: TGTGCCAGCAGTGAAGAGGATCTGTCTGAAGCTTTCTTT. Protein sequence: CASSEEDLSEAFF.

The rearrangement uses TRBV19 and TRBJ2-7; 13 bases line up with TRBD2. The CDR3 length is 20 residues. V shed 2 bases, J shed 0 bases, and the junction held 13 bases outside the gene matches. The germline V gene encodes CDR1 LNHDA and CDR2 SQIVND (reference sequence). The CDR3 region has the DNA TGTGCCAGTAGTATATCTAGGACTAGCGGGGGCCTCATCCACTCCTACGAGCAGTACTTC. Protein sequence: CASSISRTSGGLIHSYEQYF.

Only a few counts were recorded for this clonotype. The chain recombines TRBV7-6 with TRBJ1-3; TRBD1 matches 7 bases. Looked up from germline, CDR1 is SGHVS and CDR2 is FNYEAQ. The junction had 9 bases not matched to a gene; V was cut back by 2 bases and J by 8 bases. The CDR3 contains 15 residues. CDR3 protein: CASSLSRGPMDTIYF. The CDR3 DNA reads TGTGCCAGCAGCTTATCGAGGGGGCCCATGGACACCATATATTTT.

The sample holds a few counts of this clonotype. The chain joins TRBV6-5 to TRBJ1-2; D not certain. The CDR3 totals 12 residues. The V gene lost 7 bases and the J gene lost 2 bases, with 8 bases spanning the gap. Germline values: CDR1 MNHEY, CDR2 SVGAGI. CDR3 region: CASMGRNYGYTF. The CDR3 DNA follows: TGTGCCAGCATGGGCAGGAACTATGGCTACACCTTC.

V gene TRBV5-1 combines with J gene TRBJ2-1, with TRBD1 matching over 7 bases. Germline V CDR1 and CDR2: SGHRS, YFSETQ. CDR3 length: 16 residues. V shed 6 bases and J 0 bases; nucleotides not matched to a gene: 9. CDR3 protein: CASTYRGPPSYNEQFF. The CDR3 DNA reads as TGCGCCAGCACCTACAGGGGTCCTCCCTCCTACAATGAGCAGTTCTTC. The full variable domain, its missing parts supplied by reference TRBV5-1 and TRBJ2-1, is KAGVTQTPRYLIKTRGQQVTLSCSPISGHRSVSWYQQTPGQGLQFLFEYFSETQRNKGNFPGRFSGRQFSNSRSEMNVSTLELGDSALYLCASTYRGPPSYNEQFFGPGTRLTVL.

This clonotype was observed many times. The rearrangement links TRBV7-2 to TRBJ2-3; TRBD2 aligns across 11 bases. Trimming cost V 2 bases and J 0 bases; bases outside gene matches: 10. This CDR3 has 19 residues. Per germline, CDR1 SGHTA and CDR2 FQGNSA. CDR3 bases: TGTGCCAGCAGCTTAACACCTAGCGGGGGGTTTCCCAGCACAGATACGCAGTATTTT. Translating gives CASSLTPSGGFPSTDTQYF.

This clonotype was counted ten times or more. The chain employs TRBV7-8 and TRBJ2-7; D uncertain. Germline CDR1 and CDR2: SGHVS and FQNEAQ. V lost 2 bases and J 1 base, leaving 12 bases between the germline ends. CDR3 size: 15 residues. Here the CDR3 DNA reads TGTGCCAGCAGCTTAAGCGCGGCCTATTCCTACGAGCAGTACTTC. Amino acids: CASSLSAAYSYEQYF. The full variable domain, completed using reference TRBV7-8 and TRBJ2-7, is GAGVSQSPRYKVAKRGQDVALRCDPISGHVSLFWYQQALGQGPEFLTYFQNEAQLDKSGLPSDRFFAERPEGSVSTLKIQRTQQEDSAVYLCASSLSAAYSYEQYFGPGTRLTVT.

The chain recombines TRBV7-9 with TRBJ2-6, with 7 nucleotides matching TRBD1. Trimming at V came to 0 bases and at J to 3 bases, leaving 8 bases not matched to a gene. This CDR3 is built from 18 residues. From germline, CDR1 is SEHNR and CDR2 FQNEAQ (reference sequence). The CDR3 DNA sequence: TGTGCCAGCAGCTTAGCATCGGACAGGCGTTATGGGGCCAACGTCCTGACTTTC. The encoded protein is CASSLASDRRYGANVLTF.

The chain joins TRBV6-2 or TRBV6-3 to TRBJ2-5; D gene ambiguous. Germline CDR1 reads MNHEY; CDR2 reads SVGEGT. V was cut by 2 bases and J by 1 base, with 14 bases left in between. The CDR3 is 16 residues long. For the CDR3, the DNA is TGTGCCAGCAGTTACCCAGTTCCACCGGGCCAAGAGACCCAGTACTTC. Translation: CASSYPVPPGQETQYF.

V usage is TRBV2 and J usage is TRBJ2-5; D unclear. Trimming left V 8 bases short and J 2 bases short, with 3 bases between. The CDR3 loop spans 10 amino acids. Per germline, CDR1 SNHLY and CDR2 FYNNEI. The CDR3 DNA sequence: TGTGCCAGCGTTCAAGAGACCCAGTACTTC. This encodes CASVQETQYF.

V and J are TRBV7-3 and TRBJ2-3; 9 nucleotides align to TRBD2. From germline, CDR1 is SGHTA and CDR2 FQGTGA. V dropped 3 bases and J dropped 1; count of bases not matched to a gene: 11. This CDR3 contains 18 residues. The CDR3 reads CASSFTAGGLWGTDTQYF. CDR3 coding DNA: TGTGCCAGCAGCTTCACAGCGGGGGGTCTTTGGGGCACAGATACGCAGTATTTT. Complete variable domain (other parts from reference TRBV7-3 and TRBJ2-3): GAGVSQTPSNKVTEKGKYVELRCDPISGHTALYWYRQSLGQGPEFLIYFQGTGAADDSGLPNDRFFAVRPEGSVSTLKIQRTERGDSAVYLCASSFTAGGLWGTDTQYFGPGTRLTVL.

The sample holds a few counts of this clonotype. The CDR3 reads CASSFASGIGTEAFF. CDR3 bases: TGTGCCAGCAGTTTTGCTAGTGGGATCGGCACTGAAGCTTTCTTT. V is TRBV27 and J is TRBJ1-1; D unresolved. Germline V gene lookup returns CDR1 MNHEY and CDR2 SMNVEV (reference sequence). The CDR3 is made up of 15 amino acids. Trimming pared 3 bases from V and 4 bases from J, leaving 15 bases between.

DNA of the CDR3: TGCGCCAGCAGCCAAGCACAGGGTTTATCCTACGAGCAGTACGTC. This sequence encodes CASSQAQGLSYEQYV. V usage is TRBV4-1 and J usage is TRBJ2-7; perhaps TRBD1 as D (6 bases). CDR1 is MGHRA, CDR2 YSYEKL, per germline. The V end lost 1 base, the J end lost 1 base, and 11 bases lay between the germline ends. The CDR3 extends over 15 amino acids.

The V gene is TRBV29-1, the J gene TRBJ1-1; tentatively, D is TRBD1 (6 bases). Trimming pared 7 bases from V and 1 base from J, leaving 13 bases between. This CDR3 is built from 13 residues. CDR1 and CDR2 from the germline V gene are SQVTM and ANQGSEA. CDR3 amino acids: CSAQGGSNTEAFF. The CDR3 DNA is TGCAGCGCCCAAGGGGGGTCGAACACTGAAGCTTTCTTT.

This rearrangement joins TRBV20-1 to TRBJ2-1; maybe TRBD1 (5 bases). The germline V gene encodes CDR1 DFQATT and CDR2 SNEGSKA (reference sequence). Between the trimmed V and J ends, which lost 1 base and 1 base, there was a span of 14 bases. The CDR3 is 16 amino acids. The CDR3 sequence: CSARAKQAESYNEQFF. The CDR3 DNA is TGCAGTGCTAGAGCCAAACAGGCTGAATCCTACAATGAGCAGTTCTTC.

This clonotype occurred a few times. This chain connects TRBV27 to TRBJ1-6; no clear D. The V gene lost 6 bases and the J gene lost 2 bases, with 8 bases spanning the gap. The CDR3 runs 14 residues. Per germline, CDR1 MNHEY and CDR2 SMNVEV (reference sequence). For the CDR3, the DNA is TGTGCCAGCAGCTCCGGTACCTATAATTCACCCCTCCACTTT. Encoded protein: CASSSGTYNSPLHF.